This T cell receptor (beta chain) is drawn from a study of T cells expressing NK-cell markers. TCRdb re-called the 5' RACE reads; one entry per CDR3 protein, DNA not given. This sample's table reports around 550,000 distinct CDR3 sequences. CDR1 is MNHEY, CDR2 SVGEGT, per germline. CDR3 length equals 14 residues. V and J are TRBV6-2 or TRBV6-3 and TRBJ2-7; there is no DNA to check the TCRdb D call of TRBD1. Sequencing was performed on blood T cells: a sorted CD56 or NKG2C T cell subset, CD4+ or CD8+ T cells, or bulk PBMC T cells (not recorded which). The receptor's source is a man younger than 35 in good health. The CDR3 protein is CASRRGQGNYEQYF.